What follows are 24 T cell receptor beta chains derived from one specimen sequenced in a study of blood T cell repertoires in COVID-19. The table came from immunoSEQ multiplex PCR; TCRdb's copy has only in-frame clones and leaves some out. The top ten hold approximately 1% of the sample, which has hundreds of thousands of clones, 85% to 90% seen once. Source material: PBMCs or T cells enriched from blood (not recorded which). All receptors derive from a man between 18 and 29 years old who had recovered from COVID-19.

CDR3 DNA sequence: TGCGCCAGCAGCTCATTGACAGGTACCTACGAGCAGTACTTC. Its translation is CASSSLTGTYEQYF. The chain joins TRBV5-1 to TRBJ2-7; a possible D gene is TRBD1 (6 bases). Between the trimmed V and J ends, which lost 3 bases and 2 bases, there was a span of 12 bases. CDR1 is SGHRS and CDR2 is YFSETQ in the germline V gene. The CDR3 loop spans 14 amino acids.

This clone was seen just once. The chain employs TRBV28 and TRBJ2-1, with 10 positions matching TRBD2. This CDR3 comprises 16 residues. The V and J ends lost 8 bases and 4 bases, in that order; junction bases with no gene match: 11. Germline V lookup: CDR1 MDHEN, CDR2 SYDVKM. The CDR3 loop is CASPPSGRAPYNEQFF. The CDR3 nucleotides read TGTGCCAGCCCGCCCAGCGGGAGGGCCCCATACAATGAGCAGTTCTTC.

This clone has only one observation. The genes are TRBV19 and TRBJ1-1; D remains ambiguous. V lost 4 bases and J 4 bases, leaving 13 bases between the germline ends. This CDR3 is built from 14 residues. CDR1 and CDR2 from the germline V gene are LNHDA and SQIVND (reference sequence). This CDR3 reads CASSSQWAATEAFF. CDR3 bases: TGTGCCAGTAGTAGTCAGTGGGCCGCCACTGAAGCTTTCTTT.

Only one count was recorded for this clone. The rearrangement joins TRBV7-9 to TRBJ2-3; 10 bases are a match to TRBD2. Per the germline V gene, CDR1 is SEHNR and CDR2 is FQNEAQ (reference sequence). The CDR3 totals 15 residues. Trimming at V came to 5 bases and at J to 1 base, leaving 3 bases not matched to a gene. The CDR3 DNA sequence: TGTGCCAGCAGCGTACTAGCGGGGCGCACAGATACGCAGTATTTT. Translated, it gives CASSVLAGRTDTQYF. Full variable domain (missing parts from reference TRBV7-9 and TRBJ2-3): DTGVSQNPRHKITKRGQNVTFRCDPISEHNRLYWYRQTLGQGPEFLTYFQNEAQLEKSRLLSDRFSAERPKGSFSTLEIQRTEQGDSAMYLCASSVLAGRTDTQYFGPGTRLTVL.

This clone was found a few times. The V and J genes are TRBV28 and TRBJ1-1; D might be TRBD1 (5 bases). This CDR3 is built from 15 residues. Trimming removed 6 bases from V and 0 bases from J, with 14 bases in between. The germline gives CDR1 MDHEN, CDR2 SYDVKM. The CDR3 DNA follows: TGTGCCAGCAGAATTGACAGCCGGATGAACACTGAAGCTTTCTTT. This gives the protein CASRIDSRMNTEAFF.

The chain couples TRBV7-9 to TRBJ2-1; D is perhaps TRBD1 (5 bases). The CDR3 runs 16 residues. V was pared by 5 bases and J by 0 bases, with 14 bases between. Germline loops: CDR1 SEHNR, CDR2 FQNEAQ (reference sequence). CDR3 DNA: TGTGCCAGCAGCCCGTATAGACAGTACTCCTACAATGAGCAGTTCTTC. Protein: CASSPYRQYSYNEQFF.

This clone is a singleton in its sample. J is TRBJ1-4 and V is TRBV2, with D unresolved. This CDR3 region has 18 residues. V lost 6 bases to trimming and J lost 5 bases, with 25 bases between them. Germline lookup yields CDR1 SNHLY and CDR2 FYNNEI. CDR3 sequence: CASSLIPDAARRNEKLFF. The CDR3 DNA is TGTGCCAGCAGCTTGATCCCCGATGCAGCGAGGAGGAATGAAAAACTGTTTTTT.

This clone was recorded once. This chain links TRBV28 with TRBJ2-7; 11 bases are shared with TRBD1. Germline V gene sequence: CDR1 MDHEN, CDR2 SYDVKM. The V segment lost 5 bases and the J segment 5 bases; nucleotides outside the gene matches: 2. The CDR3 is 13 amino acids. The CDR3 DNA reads TGTGCCAGCAGTAGGGACAGGGGGGACGAGCAGTACTTC. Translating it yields CASSRDRGDEQYF.

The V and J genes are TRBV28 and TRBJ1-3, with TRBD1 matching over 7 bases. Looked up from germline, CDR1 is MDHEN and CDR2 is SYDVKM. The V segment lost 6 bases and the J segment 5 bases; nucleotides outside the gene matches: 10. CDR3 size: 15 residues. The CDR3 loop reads CASSPGGTVRNTIYF. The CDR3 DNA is TGTGCCAGCAGCCCTGGAGGGACAGTCCGAAACACCATATATTTT.

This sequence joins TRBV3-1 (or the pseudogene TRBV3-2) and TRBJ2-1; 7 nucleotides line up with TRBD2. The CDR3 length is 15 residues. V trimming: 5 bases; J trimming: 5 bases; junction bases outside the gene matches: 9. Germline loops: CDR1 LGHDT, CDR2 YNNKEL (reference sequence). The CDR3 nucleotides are TGTGCCAGCAGCTGGCCGGGACTACCCCACAATGAGCAGTTCTTC. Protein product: CASSWPGLPHNEQFF.

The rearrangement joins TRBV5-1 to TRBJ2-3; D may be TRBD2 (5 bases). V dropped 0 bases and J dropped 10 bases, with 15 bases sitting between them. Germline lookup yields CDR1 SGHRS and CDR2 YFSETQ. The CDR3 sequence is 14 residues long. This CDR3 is CASSLDFREAAQYF. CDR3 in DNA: TGCGCCAGCAGCTTGGACTTTAGGGAAGCGGCGCAGTATTTT. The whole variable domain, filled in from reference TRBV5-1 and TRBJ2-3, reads KAGVTQTPRYLIKTRGQQVTLSCSPISGHRSVSWYQQTPGQGLQFLFEYFSETQRNKGNFPGRFSGRQFSNSRSEMNVSTLELGDSALYLCASSLDFREAAQYFGPGTRLTVL.

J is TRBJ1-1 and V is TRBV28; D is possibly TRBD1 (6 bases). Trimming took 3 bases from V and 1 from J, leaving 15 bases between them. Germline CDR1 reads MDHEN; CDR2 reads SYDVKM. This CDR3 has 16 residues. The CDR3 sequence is CASSFWQGTGNTEAFF. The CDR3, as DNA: TGTGCCAGCAGTTTCTGGCAGGGGACGGGGAACACTGAAGCTTTCTTT. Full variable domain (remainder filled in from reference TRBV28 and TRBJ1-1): DVKVTQSSRYLVKRTGEKVFLECVQDMDHENMFWYRQDPGLGLRLIYFSYDVKMKEKGDIPEGYSVSREKKERFSLILESASTNQTSMYLCASSFWQGTGNTEAFFGQGTRLTVV.

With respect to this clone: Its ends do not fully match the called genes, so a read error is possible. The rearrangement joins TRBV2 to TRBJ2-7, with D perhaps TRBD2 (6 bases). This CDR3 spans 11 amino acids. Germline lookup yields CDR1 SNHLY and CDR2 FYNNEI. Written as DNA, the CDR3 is TGTGCCAGCAGTGGGGGGGTTGAAAGCCCTTTC. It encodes CASSGGVESPF. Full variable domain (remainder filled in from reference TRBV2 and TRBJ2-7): EPEVTQTPSHQVTQMGQEVILRCVPISNHLYFYWYRQILGQKVEFLVSFYNNEISEKSEIFDDQFSVERPDGSNFTLKIRSTKLEDSAMYFCASSGGVESPFGPGTRLTVT.

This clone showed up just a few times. CDR3: CASSLAGRLYQPQHF. CDR3 nucleotide sequence: TGTGCCAGCAGCTTAGCCGGCAGGCTGTATCAGCCCCAGCATTTT. The chain links TRBV7-8 to TRBJ1-5; D is ambiguous. The V gene's germline CDR1 is SGHVS and CDR2 FQNEAQ. V lost 0 bases and J lost 5, with 11 bases in between. The CDR3 runs to 15 residues.

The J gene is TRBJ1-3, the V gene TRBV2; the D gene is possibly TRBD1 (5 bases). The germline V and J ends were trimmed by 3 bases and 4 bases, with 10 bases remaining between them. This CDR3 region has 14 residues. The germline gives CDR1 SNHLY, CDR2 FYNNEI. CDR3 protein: CASSDRVDGNTIYF. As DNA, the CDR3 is TGTGCCAGCAGTGACAGGGTTGACGGAAACACCATATATTTT. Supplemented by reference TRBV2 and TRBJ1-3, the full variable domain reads EPEVTQTPSHQVTQMGQEVILRCVPISNHLYFYWYRQILGQKVEFLVSFYNNEISEKSEIFDDQFSVERPDGSNFTLKIRSTKLEDSAMYFCASSDRVDGNTIYFGEGSWLTVV.

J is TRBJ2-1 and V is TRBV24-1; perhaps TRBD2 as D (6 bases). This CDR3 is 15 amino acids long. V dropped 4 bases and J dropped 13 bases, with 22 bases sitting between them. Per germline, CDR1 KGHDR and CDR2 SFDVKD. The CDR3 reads CATSDGSGPRASQFF. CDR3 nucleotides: TGTGCCACCAGTGACGGTAGCGGCCCCCGGGCGAGTCAGTTCTTC.

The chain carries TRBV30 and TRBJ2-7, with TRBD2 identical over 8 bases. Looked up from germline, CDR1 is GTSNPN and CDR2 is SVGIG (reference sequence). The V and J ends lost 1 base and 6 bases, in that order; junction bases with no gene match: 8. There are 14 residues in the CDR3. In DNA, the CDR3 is TGTGCCTGGAGTGGGACAGTCCGGGAGGGCGAGCAGTACTTC. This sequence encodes CAWSGTVREGEQYF.

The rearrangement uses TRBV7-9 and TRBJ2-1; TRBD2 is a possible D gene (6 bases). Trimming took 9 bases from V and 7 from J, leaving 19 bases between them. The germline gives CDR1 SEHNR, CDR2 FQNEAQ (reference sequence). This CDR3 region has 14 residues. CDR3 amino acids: CARGGGKERNEQFF. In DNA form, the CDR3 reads TGTGCCAGAGGAGGCGGGAAAGAAAGGAATGAGCAGTTCTTC.

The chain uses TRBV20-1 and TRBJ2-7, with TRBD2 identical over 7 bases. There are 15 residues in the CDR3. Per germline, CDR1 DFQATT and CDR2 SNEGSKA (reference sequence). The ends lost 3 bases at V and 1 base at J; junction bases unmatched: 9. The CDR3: CSASRGRAQSYEQYF. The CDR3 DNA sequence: TGCAGTGCTAGTCGGGGGAGGGCCCAGTCCTACGAGCAGTACTTC.

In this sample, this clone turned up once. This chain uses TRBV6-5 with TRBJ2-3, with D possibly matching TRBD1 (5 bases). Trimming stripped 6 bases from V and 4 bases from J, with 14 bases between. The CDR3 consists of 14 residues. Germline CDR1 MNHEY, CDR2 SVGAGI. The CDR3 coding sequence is TGTGCCAGCAGCATACAGGATTTTCCAGATACGCAGTATTTT. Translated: CASSIQDFPDTQYF.

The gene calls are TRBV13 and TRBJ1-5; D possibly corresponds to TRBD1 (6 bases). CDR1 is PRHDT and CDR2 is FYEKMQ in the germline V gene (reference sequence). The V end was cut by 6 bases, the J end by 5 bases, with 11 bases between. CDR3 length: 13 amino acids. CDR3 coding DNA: TGTGCCAGCAGTCTAGGGGGGGATCAGCCCCAGCATTTT. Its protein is CASSLGGDQPQHF.

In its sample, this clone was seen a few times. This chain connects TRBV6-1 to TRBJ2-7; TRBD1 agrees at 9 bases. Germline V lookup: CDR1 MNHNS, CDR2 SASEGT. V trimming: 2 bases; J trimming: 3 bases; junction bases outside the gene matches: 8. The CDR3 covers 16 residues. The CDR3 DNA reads TGTGCCAGCAGTGAAATCGGGGGACAGGGAGGCTACGAGCAGTACTTC. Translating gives CASSEIGGQGGYEQYF.

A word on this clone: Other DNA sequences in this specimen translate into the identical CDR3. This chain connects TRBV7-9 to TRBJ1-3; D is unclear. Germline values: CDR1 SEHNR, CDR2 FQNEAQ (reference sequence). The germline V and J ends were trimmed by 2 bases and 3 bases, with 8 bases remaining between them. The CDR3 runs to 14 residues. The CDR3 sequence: CASSLRGDGNTIYF. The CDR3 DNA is TGTGCCAGCAGCTTACGGGGAGATGGAAACACCATATATTTT.

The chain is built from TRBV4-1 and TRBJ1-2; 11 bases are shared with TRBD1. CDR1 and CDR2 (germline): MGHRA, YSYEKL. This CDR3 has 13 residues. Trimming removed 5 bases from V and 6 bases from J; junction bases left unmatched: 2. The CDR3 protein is CASSWTGGDGYTF. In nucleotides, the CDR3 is TGCGCCAGCAGCTGGACAGGGGGCGATGGCTACACCTTC.